This T cell receptor (beta chain) was profiled in a study of blood T cell repertoires in COVID-19 (dated by TCRdb to 2018 to 2020). Study-wide context: Samples from collaborators originated in the United States, Italy and Spain and spanned both the acute and convalescent phases of COVID-19. The repertoires were released in a freely available public database meant as a resource for research on the immune response to SARS-CoV-2. The prospective study material was composed of cDNA or gDNA derived from T cells, B-cell-depleted T cells, or PBMCs. Subjects who had been exposed to COVID-19, were actively infected with it, or had recovered from it provided the deeply sampled blood TCRbeta repertoires that made up the dataset. The samples were drawn from the first 160 participants of the ongoing ImmuneRACE study and from more than 1,000 subjects provided by 6 global collaborators. Nearly every sample came with metadata listing a de-identified subject ID, COVID-19 status, age in years and sex. Where available, HLA class I and class II types were obtained from metadata supplied by the sample provider rather than from assay-based typing. What the study reported, not specific to this receptor: The quantity of clinical and demographic metadata differed by source and by participant and was supplied without curation.

In regard to this clone: It lacks a known antigen. No base-level quality is on record; no much larger clone is a single base apart.

Participants in the prospective study were aged roughly 18 to 89 years, lived in under 30 United States geographic areas, and enrolled through a virtual design. To assign participants to cohorts, the prospective study relied on clinical history that participants themselves reported in a screening survey and a study questionnaire. Recovered participants in ImmuneRACE Cohort 3 were defined by two consecutive negative NP/OP PCR tests, clearance by a healthcare professional, or resolution of symptoms. Each participant in the prospective study had whole blood, serum and a nasopharyngeal or oropharyngeal swab collected by mobile phlebotomists. Participants in the prospective study had the option to provide additional blood draws and questionnaires over a roughly two-month period. Before DNA extraction, blood samples from the prospective study were shipped at room temperature or frozen. Counted from cysteine to phenylalanine, this CDR3 has 16 amino acids. CDR3 DNA is the only sequence kept; it has 48 bases, read in frame from the first base.

The immunoSEQ Assay, a bias-controlled multiplex PCR, was used to amplify TCRbeta CDR3 regions from genomic DNA. The original pipeline was this. Nucleated cell counts per sample were estimated from amplification of reference gene primers within the assay. To quantify the absolute abundance of each unique TCRbeta CDR3 rearrangement, sequence reads were collapsed and filtered. For each sample, productive Simpson clonality was calculated by taking the square root of Simpson's diversity index across productive rearrangements. In TCRdb, the immuneACCESS table is reduced to in-frame sequences with V and J assigned. These tables do not hold every clone; where another copy was compared, an unresolved V gene accounts for under half, and the others remain unexplained. V and J calls and clone size follow that table, whereas D and trimming were derived from the DNA. The sample table lists fewer than 350,000 clones, 70% to 90% of them with a count of one. More than 2% of the sample lies in the top ten.

The clonotype originates from a young man who had recovered from COVID-19. The sample consisted of PBMCs or T cells enriched from blood (not recorded which). This chain is built from TRBV21-1 and TRBJ2-2; the listed D gene, TRBD1, was not tested against the DNA. TRBV21-1 is listed as a pseudogene. Read as DNA, the sequence is TGTGCCAGGGGAAAAGGACAGGAGATGAACACCGGGGAGCTGTTTTTT. This gives the protein CARGKGQEMNTGELFF.